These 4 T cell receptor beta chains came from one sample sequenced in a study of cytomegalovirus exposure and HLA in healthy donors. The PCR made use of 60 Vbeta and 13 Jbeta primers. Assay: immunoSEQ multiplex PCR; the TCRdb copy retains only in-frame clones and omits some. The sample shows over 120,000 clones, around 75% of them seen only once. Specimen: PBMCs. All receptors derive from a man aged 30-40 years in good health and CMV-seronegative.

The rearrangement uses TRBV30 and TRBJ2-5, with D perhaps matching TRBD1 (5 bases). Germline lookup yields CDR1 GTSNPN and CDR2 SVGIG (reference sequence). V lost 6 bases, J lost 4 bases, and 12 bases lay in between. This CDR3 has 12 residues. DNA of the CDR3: TGTGCCTGCCACTCGCAGGGAGAGACCCAGTACTTC. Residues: CACHSQGETQYF.

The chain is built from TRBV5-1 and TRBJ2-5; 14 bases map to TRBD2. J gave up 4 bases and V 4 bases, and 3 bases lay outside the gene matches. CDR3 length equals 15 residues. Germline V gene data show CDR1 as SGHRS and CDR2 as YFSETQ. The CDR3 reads CASSPGTSGRETQYF. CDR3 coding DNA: TGCGCCAGCAGCCCAGGGACTAGCGGGAGAGAGACCCAGTACTTC.

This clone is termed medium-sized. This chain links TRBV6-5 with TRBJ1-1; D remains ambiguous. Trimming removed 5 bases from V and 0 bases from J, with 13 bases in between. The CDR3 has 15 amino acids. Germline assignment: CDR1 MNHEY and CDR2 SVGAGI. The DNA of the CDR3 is TGTGCCAGCAGTCCTGGAGGGAATTTGAACACTGAAGCTTTCTTT. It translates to CASSPGGNLNTEAFF.

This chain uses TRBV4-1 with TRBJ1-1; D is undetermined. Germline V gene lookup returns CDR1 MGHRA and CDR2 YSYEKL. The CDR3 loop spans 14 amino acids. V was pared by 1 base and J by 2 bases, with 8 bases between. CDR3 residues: CASSQGHTNTEAFF. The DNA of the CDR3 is TGCGCCAGCAGCCAAGGACATACCAACACTGAAGCTTTCTTT.